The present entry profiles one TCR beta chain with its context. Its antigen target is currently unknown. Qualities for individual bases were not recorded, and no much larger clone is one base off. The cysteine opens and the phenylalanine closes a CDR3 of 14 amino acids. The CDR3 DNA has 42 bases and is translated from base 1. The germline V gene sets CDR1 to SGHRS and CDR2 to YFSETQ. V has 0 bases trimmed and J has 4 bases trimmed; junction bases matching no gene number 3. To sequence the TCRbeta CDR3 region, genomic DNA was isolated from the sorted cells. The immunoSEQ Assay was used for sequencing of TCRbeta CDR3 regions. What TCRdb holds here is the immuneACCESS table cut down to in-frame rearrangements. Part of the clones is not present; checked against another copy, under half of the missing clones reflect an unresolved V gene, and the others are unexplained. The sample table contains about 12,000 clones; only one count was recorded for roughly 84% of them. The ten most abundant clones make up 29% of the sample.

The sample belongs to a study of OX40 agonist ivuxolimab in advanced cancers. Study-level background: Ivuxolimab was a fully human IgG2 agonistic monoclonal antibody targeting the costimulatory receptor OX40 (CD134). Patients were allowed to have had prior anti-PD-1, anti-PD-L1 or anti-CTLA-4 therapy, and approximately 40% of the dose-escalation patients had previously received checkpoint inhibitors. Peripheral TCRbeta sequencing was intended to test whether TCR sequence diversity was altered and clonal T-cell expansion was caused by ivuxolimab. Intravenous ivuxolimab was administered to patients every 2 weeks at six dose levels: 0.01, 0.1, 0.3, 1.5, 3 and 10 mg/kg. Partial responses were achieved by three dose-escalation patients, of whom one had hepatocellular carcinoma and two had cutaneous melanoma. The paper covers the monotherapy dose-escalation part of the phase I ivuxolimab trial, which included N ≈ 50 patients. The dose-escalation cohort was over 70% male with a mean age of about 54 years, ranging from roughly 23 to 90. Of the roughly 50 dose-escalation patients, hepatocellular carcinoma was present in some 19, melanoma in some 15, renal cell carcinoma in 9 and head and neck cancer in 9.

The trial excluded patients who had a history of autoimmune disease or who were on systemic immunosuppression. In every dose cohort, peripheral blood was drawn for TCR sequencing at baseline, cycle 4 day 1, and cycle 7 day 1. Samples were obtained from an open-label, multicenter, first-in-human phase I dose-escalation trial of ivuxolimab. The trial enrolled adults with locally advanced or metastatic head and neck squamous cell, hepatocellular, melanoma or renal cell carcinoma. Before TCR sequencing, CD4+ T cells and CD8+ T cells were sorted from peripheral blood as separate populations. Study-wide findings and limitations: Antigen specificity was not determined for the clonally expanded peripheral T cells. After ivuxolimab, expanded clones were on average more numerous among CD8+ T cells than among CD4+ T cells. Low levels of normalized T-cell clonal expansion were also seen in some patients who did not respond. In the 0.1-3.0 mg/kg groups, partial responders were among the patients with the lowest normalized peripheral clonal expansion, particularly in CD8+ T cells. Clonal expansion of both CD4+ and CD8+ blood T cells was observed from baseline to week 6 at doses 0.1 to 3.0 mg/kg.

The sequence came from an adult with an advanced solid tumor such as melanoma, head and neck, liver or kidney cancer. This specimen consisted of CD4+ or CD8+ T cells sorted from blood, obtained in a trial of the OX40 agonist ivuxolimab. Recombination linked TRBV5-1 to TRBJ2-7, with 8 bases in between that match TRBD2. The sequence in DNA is TGCGCCAGCAGCTTGGCAGGCGGGGGGTACGAGCAGTACTTC. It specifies CASSLAGGGYEQYF.